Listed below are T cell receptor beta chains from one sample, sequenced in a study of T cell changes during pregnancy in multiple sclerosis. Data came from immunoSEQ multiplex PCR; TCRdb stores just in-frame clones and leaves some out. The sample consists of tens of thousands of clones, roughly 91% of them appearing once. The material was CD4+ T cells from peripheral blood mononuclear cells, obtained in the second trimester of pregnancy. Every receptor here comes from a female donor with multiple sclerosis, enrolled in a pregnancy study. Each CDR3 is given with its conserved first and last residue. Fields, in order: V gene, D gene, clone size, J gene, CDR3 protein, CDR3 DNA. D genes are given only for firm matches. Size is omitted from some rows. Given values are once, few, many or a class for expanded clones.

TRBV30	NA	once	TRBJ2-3	CAWSVRTATDTQYF	TGTGCCTGGAGTGTAAGGACAGCCACAGATACGCAGTATTTT
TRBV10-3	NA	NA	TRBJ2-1	CAIKGADNEQFF	TGTGCCATTAAAGGGGCCGACAATGAGCAGTTCTTC
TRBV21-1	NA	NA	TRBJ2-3	CASSSSRGLAGHITDTQYF	TGTGCCAGCAGCTCCTCCCGGGGACTAGCGGGACATATTACAGATACGCAGTATTTT
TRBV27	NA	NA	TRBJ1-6	CASSLRELSPLHF	TGTGCCAGCAGTTTACGGGAATTATCGCCCCTCCACTTT
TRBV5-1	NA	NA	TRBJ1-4	CASSDAGSNEKLFF	TGCGCCAGCAGCGACGCGGGCTCTAATGAAAAACTGTTTTTT
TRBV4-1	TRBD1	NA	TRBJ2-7	CASSQGAGGLYEQYF	TGCGCCAGCAGCCAAGGGGCAGGGGGCTTGTACGAGCAGTACTTC
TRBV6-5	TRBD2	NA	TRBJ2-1	CASSYLGLAGVEQFF	TGTGCCAGCAGTTACTTGGGACTAGCGGGGGTTGAGCAGTTCTTC
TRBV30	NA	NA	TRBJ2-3	CAWRSSTSTDTQYF	TGTGCCTGGAGGTCGTCCACTAGCACAGATACGCAGTATTTT
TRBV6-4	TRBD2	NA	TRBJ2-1	CASSSSGSGNEQFF	TGTGCCAGCAGCTCTAGCGGGAGTGGCAATGAGCAGTTCTTC
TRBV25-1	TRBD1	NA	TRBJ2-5	CASGGQVHDTQYF	TGTGCCAGCGGGGGACAGGTCCATGATACCCAGTACTTC
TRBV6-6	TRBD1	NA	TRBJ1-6	CASSAPGQGNSPLHF	TGTGCCAGCAGTGCTCCGGGACAGGGTAATTCACCCCTCCACTTT
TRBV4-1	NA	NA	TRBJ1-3	CASSQVTGLTSGNTIYF	TGCGCCAGCAGCCAAGTTACAGGGCTTACCTCTGGAAACACCATATATTTT
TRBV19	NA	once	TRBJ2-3	CASSVGLSTDTQYF	TGTGCCAGTAGTGTAGGACTGAGCACAGATACGCAGTATTTT
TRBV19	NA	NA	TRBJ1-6	CASSIDRGGSPLHF	TGTGCCAGTAGTATAGACAGGGGTGGATCACCCCTCCACTTT
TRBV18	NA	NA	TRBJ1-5	CASSPRAGDQPQHF	TGTGCCAGCTCACCTAGGGCAGGGGATCAGCCCCAGCATTTT
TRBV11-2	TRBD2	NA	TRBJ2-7	CASSLSVLSGGPSYEQYF	TGTGCCAGCAGCTTATCGGTTCTTAGCGGGGGGCCTAGCTACGAGCAGTACTTC